Sequencing of this T cell receptor (beta chain) was carried out in a study of cytomegalovirus exposure and HLA in healthy donors. Points from the study as a whole: The records held CMV serostatus as the only immune exposure information. Specificity for CMV antigens was confirmed in vitro for a few of the CMV-associated chains.

PCR involved 60 Vbeta and 13 Jbeta primers. In the study's own analysis: Around 9.9 million shared chains were among the roughly 80 million unique TCR beta chains that a later analysis counted. Sequenced by immunoSEQ multiplex PCR; TCRdb stores in-frame clones only, minus some. The V and J calls and clone size are taken from that table; D and trimming were inferred from the DNA. This sample has 35,000 to 55,000 clones; 70% to 80% occur once, and the top ten carry more than 1.2%. This clone was detected only a few times. The antigen is unknown. This receptor was taken from a man younger than 45 in good health and CMV-seronegative. Sequencing input: PBMCs.

CDR3 coding DNA: TGTGCCATCCACCTCGGAGGTAGAAGCTCTGGGGCCAACGTCCTGACTTTC. Its protein product is CAIHLGGRSSGANVLTF. The J gene is TRBJ2-6, the V gene TRBV5-4; a possible D gene is TRBD2 (5 bases). Deletions cut 9 bases from V and 0 bases from J, with 19 bases between. There are 17 residues in the CDR3. Germline CDR1 is SGHNT and CDR2 is YYREEE (reference sequence).